Presented here are 18 T cell receptor beta chains from one specimen sequenced in a study of shared clonotypes between healthy human individuals. Libraries were prepared by immunoSEQ multiplex PCR; TCRdb keeps only in-frame clonotypes and omits some of them. The sample shows approximately 460,000 clones, approximately 80% of them seen only once. Material: PBMCs. These receptors were obtained from a woman aged 40 to 50 in good health. Some clones in this sample may be carry-over from other donors' samples.

V gene TRBV10-3 combines with J gene TRBJ2-3; TRBD2 might be the D (6 bases). The CDR3 is made up of 12 amino acids. CDR1 and CDR2 (germline): ENHRY, SYGVKD. Trimming left V 8 bases short and J 2 bases short, with 8 bases between. CDR3 nucleotide sequence: TGTGCCATCCGGGACTTCACAGATACGCAGTATTTT. Protein sequence: CAIRDFTDTQYF.

This clone was counted only a few times. The chain links TRBV5-1 to TRBJ1-4, with TRBD1 matching over 7 bases. V lost 4 bases and J lost 8; bases outside the gene matches: 11. The germline CDR1 and CDR2 sequences are SGHRS and YFSETQ. The CDR3 length is 15 residues. The CDR3 sequence: CASSTGQAHQEKLFF. Here the CDR3 DNA reads TGCGCCAGCAGCACCGGACAGGCTCACCAGGAAAAACTGTTTTTT.

A word on this clone: It is likely a read error: a sequence one base away is far more abundant. This chain connects TRBV30 to TRBJ2-5, with a tentative D call TRBD1 (5 bases). The CDR3 is 13 amino acids. The germline gives CDR1 GTSNPN, CDR2 SVGIG (reference sequence). The CDR3 region is CDWSVLQGGTQYF. In nucleotides, the CDR3 is TGTGACTGGAGTGTACTGCAGGGTGGGACCCAGTACTTC.

The CDR3: CAITGEEAGELFF. CDR3 in DNA: TGTGCCATCACGGGGGAGGAGGCCGGGGAGCTGTTTTTT. V gene TRBV10-3 combines with J gene TRBJ2-2; D is possibly TRBD2 (6 bases). Trimming left V 7 bases short and J 6 bases short, with 12 bases between. The CDR3 sequence is 13 residues long. CDR1 and CDR2 from the germline V gene are ENHRY and SYGVKD.

This clone has more than one count but fewer than ten. The chain joins TRBV9 to TRBJ2-2; TRBD2 might be the D (6 bases). V was clipped by 0 bases and J by 0 bases, with 9 bases between them. Germline values: CDR1 SGDLS, CDR2 YYNGEE. The CDR3 runs to 16 residues. The CDR3 region has the DNA TGTGCCAGCAGCGTAGCGACGGGGGCGAACACCGGGGAGCTGTTTTTT. Its protein is CASSVATGANTGELFF.

V and J are TRBV19 and TRBJ2-5, with a weak D call TRBD2 (6 bases). The germline V and J ends were trimmed by 1 base and 7 bases, with 10 bases remaining between them. This CDR3 region has 13 residues. CDR1 LNHDA and CDR2 SQIVND come from the germline V gene (reference sequence). The DNA of the CDR3 is TGTGCCAGTAGTATAGGACTAGATGGGACCCAGTACTTC. Protein: CASSIGLDGTQYF.

The rearrangement links TRBV4-2 to TRBJ2-1; 7 nucleotides agree with TRBD1. V trimming: 4 bases; J trimming: 2 bases; junction bases outside the gene matches: 8. This CDR3 contains 16 residues. CDR1 is LGHNA, CDR2 YNFKEQ, per germline. The DNA of the CDR3 is TGTGCCAGCAGCCGACCTACAGGGGTGGCCTACAATGAGCAGTTCTTC. Its protein product is CASSRPTGVAYNEQFF.

This chain links TRBV4-3 with TRBJ2-7; D remains ambiguous. Trimming cost V 1 base and J 6 bases, with 16 bases left between them. CDR1 and CDR2 from the germline V gene are LGHNA and YSLEER. CDR3 length equals 15 residues. CDR3 sequence reads: CASSQGSWTGSEQYF. DNA of the CDR3: TGCGCCAGCAGCCAAGGCTCATGGACGGGCTCCGAGCAGTACTTC.

The chain recombines TRBV4-3 with TRBJ2-3, with D perhaps TRBD1 or TRBD2 (5 bases each). CDR1 and CDR2 (germline): LGHNA, YSLEER. V lost 4 bases, J lost 2 bases, and 13 bases lay in between. The CDR3 is made up of 15 amino acids. CDR3: CASSPWDLLTDTQYF. DNA for the CDR3: TGCGCCAGCAGCCCCTGGGACCTCCTCACAGATACGCAGTATTTT.

The chain is built from TRBV2 and TRBJ2-5, with TRBD1 matching over 7 bases. From germline, CDR1 is SNHLY and CDR2 FYNNEI. The CDR3 runs 14 residues. V dropped 2 bases and J dropped 3; count of bases not matched to a gene: 3. CDR3 residues: CASSENRGEETQYF. DNA for the CDR3: TGTGCCAGCAGTGAAAACAGGGGAGAAGAGACCCAGTACTTC.

This clone occurred once. The rearrangement joins TRBV7-8 to TRBJ2-2; no firm D call. With 1 base removed from V and 6 bases from J, the gap between germline ends came to 9 bases. The CDR3 loop spans 14 amino acids. Germline assignment: CDR1 SGHVS and CDR2 FQNEAQ. CDR3 sequence: CASSLDPSSGELFF. In DNA, the CDR3 is TGTGCCAGCAGCTTAGACCCATCTTCCGGGGAGCTGTTTTTT.

V is TRBV19 and J is TRBJ2-1; 14 bases map to TRBD2. V lost 5 bases to trimming and J lost 0 bases; unmatched junction nucleotides: 18. CDR3 size: 22 residues. Germline V gene sequence: CDR1 LNHDA, CDR2 SQIVND (reference sequence). In DNA, the CDR3 is TGTGCCAGTAGTCTCCGGGACAGGGGACTAGCGGGAGACCTAAACTCCTACAATGAGCAGTTCTTC. Its translation is CASSLRDRGLAGDLNSYNEQFF.

This chain links TRBV27 with TRBJ2-7; D call uncertain. V was pared by 10 bases and J by 9 bases, with 19 bases between. CDR3 length: 12 amino acids. Germline V gene sequence: CDR1 MNHEY, CDR2 SMNVEV (reference sequence). For the CDR3, the DNA is TGTGCCACCAAGGACGCCCGCGGTGGGCAGTACTTC. It specifies CATKDARGGQYF.

This clone was counted between two and nine times. The J gene is TRBJ1-4, the V gene TRBV7-8; D is perhaps TRBD1 (5 bases). Germline CDR1 and CDR2: SGHVS and FQNEAQ. The CDR3 has 12 residues. Trimming stripped 1 base from V and 11 bases from J, with 8 bases between. The CDR3 loop reads CASSLDGGKLFF. In nucleotides, the CDR3 is TGTGCCAGCAGCTTAGATGGGGGGAAACTGTTTTTT.

V and J are TRBV28 and TRBJ2-1, with 8 bases that match TRBD1. J gave up 7 bases and V 7 bases, and 12 bases lay outside the gene matches. The CDR3 length is 15 residues. CDR1 and CDR2 (germline): MDHEN, SYDVKM. CDR3 region: CASTRGTGNINEQFF. The CDR3 bases are TGTGCCAGCACCAGGGGGACAGGCAATATAAATGAGCAGTTCTTC.

This clone was found a few times. This CDR3 is CAWSRGRALDEQYF. The CDR3 DNA is TGTGCCTGGAGTCGCGGGAGGGCCCTCGACGAGCAGTACTTC. This chain uses TRBV30 with TRBJ2-5; 9 bases are a match to TRBD2. Judging by the DNA end, TRBJ2-7 fits better; the J call may be wrong. The CDR3 extends over 14 amino acids. Germline V gene lookup returns CDR1 GTSNPN and CDR2 SVGIG (reference sequence).

Notes on this clone: Sequence at one end of the junction differs from germline and may be a read error. The genes are TRBV7-7 and TRBJ2-7; 7 positions agree with TRBD1. From germline, CDR1 is SSHAT and CDR2 FNYEAQ (reference sequence). This CDR3 has 14 amino acids. CDR3 bases: TGTGCTAGCAGCCAGGACAGGAGCTCCTACGAGCAGTACTTC. Amino acids: CASSQDRSSYEQYF.

The count of this clone is one. The chain joins TRBV28 to TRBJ2-7; 9 bases line up with TRBD1. Per the germline V gene, CDR1 is MDHEN and CDR2 is SYDVKM. The CDR3 length is 13 residues. V lost 7 bases, J lost 3 bases, and 4 bases stayed unmatched. CDR3 DNA: TGTGCCAGCAATACGGGACAGGGCTACGAGCAGTACTTC. Translated, it gives CASNTGQGYEQYF.